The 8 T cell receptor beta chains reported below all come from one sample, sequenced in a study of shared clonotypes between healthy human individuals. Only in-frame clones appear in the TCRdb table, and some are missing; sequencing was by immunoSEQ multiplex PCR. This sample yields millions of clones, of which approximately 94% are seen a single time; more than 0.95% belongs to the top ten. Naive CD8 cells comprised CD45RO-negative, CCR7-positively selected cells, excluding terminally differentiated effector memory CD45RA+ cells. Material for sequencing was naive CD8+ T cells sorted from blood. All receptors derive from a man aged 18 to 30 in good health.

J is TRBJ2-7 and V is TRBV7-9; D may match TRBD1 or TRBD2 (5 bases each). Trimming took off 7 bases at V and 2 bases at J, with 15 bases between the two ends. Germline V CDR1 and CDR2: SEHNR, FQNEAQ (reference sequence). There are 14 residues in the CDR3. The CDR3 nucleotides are TGTGCCAGCACCTCCGGGACCAGACCCTACGAGCAGTACTTC. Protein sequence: CASTSGTRPYEQYF. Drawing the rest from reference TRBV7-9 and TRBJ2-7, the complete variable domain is DTGVSQNPRHKITKRGQNVTFRCDPISEHNRLYWYRQTLGQGPEFLTYFQNEAQLEKSRLLSDRFSAERPKGSFSTLEIQRTEQGDSAMYLCASTSGTRPYEQYFGPGTRLTVT.

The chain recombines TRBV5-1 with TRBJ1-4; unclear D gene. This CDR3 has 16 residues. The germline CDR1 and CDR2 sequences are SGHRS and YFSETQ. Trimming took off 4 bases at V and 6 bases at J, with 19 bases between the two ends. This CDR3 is CASSSPSRAGDEKLFF. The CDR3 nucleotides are TGCGCCAGCAGCAGCCCTAGCCGGGCCGGAGATGAAAAACTGTTTTTT.

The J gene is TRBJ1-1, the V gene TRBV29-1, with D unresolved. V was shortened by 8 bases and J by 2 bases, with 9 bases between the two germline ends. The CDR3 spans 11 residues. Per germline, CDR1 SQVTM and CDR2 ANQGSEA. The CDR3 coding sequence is TGCAGCACGACACTCAACACTGAAGCTTTCTTT. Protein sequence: CSTTLNTEAFF.

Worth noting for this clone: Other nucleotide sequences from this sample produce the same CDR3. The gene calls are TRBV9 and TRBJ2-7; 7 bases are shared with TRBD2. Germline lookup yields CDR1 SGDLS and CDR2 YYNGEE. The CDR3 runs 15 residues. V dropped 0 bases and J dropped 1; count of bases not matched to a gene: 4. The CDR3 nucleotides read TGTGCCAGCAGCGTAGGACTAGCAGAGTCCTACGAGCAGTACTTC. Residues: CASSVGLAESYEQYF.

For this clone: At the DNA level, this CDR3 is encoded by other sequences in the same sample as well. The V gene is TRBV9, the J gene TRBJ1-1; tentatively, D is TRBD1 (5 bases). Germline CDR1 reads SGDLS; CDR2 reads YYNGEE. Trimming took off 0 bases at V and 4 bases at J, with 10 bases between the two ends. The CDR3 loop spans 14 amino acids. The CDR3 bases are TGTGCCAGCAGCGTAGCGGGGGGGGGCACTGAAGCTTTCTTT. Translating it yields CASSVAGGGTEAFF.

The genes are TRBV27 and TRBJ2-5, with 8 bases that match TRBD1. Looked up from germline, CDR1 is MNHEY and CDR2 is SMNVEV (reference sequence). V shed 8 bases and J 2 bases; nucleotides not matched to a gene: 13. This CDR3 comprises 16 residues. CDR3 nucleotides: TGTGCCAGCTCCCACAGGGGGTATAATGGGCAAGAGACCCAGTACTTC. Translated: CASSHRGYNGQETQYF.

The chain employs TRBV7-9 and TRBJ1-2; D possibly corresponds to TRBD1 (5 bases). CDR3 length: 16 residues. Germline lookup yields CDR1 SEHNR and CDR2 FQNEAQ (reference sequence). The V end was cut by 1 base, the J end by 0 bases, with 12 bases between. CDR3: CASSLGGEYANYGYTF. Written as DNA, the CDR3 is TGTGCCAGCAGCTTAGGGGGGGAGTACGCTAACTATGGCTACACCTTC.

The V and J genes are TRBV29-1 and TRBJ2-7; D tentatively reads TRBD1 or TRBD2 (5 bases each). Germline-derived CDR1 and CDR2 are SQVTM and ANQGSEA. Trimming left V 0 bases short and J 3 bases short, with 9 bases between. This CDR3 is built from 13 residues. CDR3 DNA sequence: TGCAGCGTTGAAGAGGGACGGAGCTACGAGCAGTACTTC. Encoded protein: CSVEEGRSYEQYF.